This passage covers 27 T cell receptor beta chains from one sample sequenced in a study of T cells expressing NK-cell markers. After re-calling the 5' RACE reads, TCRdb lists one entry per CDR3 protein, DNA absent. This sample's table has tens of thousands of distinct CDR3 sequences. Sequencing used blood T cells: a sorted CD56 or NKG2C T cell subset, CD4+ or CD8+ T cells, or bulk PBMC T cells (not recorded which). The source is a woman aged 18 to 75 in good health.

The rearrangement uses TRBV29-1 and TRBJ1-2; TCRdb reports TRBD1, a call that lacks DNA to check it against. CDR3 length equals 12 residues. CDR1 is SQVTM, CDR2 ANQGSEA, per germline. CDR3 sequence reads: CSVEGAALNYTF.

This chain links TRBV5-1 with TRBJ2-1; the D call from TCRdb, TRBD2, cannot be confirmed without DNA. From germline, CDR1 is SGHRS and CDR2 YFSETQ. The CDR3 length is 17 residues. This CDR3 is CASSLETQREYRNEQFF.

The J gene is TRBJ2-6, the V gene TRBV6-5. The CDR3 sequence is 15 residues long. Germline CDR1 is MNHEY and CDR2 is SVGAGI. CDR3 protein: CASSYRSAGANVLTF.

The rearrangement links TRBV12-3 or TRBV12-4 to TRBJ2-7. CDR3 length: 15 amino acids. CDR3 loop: CASSLSAGSRYEQYF.

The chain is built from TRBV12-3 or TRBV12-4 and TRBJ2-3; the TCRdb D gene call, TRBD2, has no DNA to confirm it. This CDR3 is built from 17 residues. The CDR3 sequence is CASNVLVWDRSTDTQYF.

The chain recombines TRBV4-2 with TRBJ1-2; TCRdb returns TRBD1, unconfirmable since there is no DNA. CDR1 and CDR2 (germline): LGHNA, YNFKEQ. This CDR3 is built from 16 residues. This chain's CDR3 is CASSQEEGLRTYGYTF.

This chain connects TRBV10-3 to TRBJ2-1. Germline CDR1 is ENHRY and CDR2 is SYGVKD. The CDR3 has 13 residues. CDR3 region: CAARRESYNEQFF.

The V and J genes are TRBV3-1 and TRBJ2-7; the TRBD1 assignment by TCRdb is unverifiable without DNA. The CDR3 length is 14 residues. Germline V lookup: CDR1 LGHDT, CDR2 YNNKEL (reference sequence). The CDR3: CASSLGTGSYEQYF.

Here the CDR3 reads CASSLDRDSLYEQYF. The chain employs TRBV12-3 or TRBV12-4 and TRBJ2-7; lacking DNA, the TRBD1 call made by TCRdb goes unchecked. CDR3 length equals 15 residues.

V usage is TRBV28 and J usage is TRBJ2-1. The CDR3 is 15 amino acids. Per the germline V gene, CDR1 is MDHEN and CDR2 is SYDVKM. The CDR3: CASSTEDGSYNEQFF.

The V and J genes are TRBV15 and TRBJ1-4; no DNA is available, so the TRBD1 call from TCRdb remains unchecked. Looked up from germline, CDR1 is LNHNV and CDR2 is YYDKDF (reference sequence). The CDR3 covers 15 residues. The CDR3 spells CATRPGTVDGEKLFF.

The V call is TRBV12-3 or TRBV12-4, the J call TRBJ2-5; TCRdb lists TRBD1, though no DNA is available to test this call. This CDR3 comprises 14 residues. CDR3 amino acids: CASNPGTVDETQYF.

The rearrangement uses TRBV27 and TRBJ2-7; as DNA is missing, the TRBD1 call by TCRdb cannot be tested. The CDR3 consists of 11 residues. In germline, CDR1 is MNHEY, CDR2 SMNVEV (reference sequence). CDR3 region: CASSWGRRQDF.

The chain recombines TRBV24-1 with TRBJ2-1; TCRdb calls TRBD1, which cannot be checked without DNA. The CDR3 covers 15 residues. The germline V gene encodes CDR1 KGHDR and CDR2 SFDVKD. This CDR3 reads CATSEGDKVAGEQFF.

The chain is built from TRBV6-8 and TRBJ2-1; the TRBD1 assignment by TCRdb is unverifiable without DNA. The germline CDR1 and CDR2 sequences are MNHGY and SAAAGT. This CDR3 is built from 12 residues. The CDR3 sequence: CAIPGLNNEQFF.

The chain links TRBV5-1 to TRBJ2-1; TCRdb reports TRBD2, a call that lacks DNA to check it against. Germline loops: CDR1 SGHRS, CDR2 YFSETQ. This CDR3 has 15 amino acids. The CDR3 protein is CASRPGLAVYNEQFF.

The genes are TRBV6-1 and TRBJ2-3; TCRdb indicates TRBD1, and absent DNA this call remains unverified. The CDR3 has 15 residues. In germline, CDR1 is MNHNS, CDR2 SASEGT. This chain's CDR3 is CASSEVVGDTDTQYF.

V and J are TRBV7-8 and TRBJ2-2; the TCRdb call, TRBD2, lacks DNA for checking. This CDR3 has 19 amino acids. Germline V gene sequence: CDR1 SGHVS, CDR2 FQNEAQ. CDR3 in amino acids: CASSLYGLAGTTWAGELFF.

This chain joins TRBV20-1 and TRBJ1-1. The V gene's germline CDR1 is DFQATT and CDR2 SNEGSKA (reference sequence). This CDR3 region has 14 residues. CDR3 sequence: CSASGRPENTEAFF.

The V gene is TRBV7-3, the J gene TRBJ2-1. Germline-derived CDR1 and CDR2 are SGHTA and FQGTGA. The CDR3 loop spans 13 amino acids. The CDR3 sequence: CASSLWVYNEQFF.

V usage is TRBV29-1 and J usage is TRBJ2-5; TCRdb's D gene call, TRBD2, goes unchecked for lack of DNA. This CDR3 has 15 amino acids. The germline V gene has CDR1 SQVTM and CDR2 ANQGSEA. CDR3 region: CSVAEVAGFQETQYF. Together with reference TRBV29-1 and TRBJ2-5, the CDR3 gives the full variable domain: SAVISQKPSRDICQRGTSLTIQCQVDSQVTMMFWYRQQPGQSLTLIATANQGSEATYESGFVIDKFPISRPNLTFSTLTVSNMSPEDSSIYLCSVAEVAGFQETQYFGPGTRLLVL.

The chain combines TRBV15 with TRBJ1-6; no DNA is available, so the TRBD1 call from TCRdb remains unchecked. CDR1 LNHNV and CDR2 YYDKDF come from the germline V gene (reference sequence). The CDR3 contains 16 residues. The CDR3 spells CATSRTTGGFNSPLHF.

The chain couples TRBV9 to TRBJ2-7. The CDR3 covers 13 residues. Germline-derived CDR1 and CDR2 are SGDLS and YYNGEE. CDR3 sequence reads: CASSVGGSYEQYF.

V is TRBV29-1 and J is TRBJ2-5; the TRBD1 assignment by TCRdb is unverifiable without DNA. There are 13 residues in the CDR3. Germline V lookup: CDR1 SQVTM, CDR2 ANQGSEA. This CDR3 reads CSVGGKGEETQYF.

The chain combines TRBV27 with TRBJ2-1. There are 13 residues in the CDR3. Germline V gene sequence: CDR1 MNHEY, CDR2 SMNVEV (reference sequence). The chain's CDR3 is CASSLSGNNEQFF.

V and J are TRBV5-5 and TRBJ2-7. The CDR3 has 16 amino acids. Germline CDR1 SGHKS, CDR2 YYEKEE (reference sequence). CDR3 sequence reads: CASSLFLGDGYYEQYF.

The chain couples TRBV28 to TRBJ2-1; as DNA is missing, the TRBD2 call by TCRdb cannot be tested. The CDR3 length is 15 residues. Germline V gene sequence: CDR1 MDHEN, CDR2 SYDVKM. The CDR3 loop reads CASRPGLAGYNEQFF. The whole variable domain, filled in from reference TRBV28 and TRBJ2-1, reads DVKVTQSSRYLVKRTGEKVFLECVQDMDHENMFWYRQDPGLGLRLIYFSYDVKMKEKGDIPEGYSVSREKKERFSLILESASTNQTSMYLCASRPGLAGYNEQFFGPGTRLTVL.